The 5 T cell receptor beta chains below all came from one sample that was sequenced in a study of human T cells and chemical hapten exposure. Time point here: patch test 1, 2 weeks after DPC sensitization. This sample's treatment: therapeutic diphenylcyclopropenone sensitization with weekly scalp DPC. TCRdb used MiXCR to reprocess the RACE reads, holding one entry per CDR3 protein. The sample lists fewer than 500,000 distinct CDR3 sequences; more than 4.5% were seen once. This material consisted of whole blood, taken in connection with sensitization to the hapten diphenylcyclopropenone (DPC). Every receptor here comes from a woman aged 45-60 years with alopecia areata. Some clones in this sample may be carry-over from other donors' samples.

This clonotype was detected ten times or more. The gene calls are TRBV7-2 and TRBJ1-5, with 9 bases lining up with TRBD1. Per the germline V gene, CDR1 is SGHTA and CDR2 is FQGNSA. This CDR3 is 15 amino acids long. Trimming cost V 2 bases and J 7 bases; bases outside gene matches: 6. The CDR3 spells CASSLRSGQGQPQHF. CDR3 sequence (DNA): TGTGCCAGCAGCTTAAGGTCCGGACAGGGGCAGCCCCAGCATTTT.

This clonotype was seen a few times. The CDR3 nucleotides are TGCGCCAGCAGCTTGTCCACAGGGCGCGATCAGCCCCAGCATTTT. Protein: CASSLSTGRDQPQHF. The rearrangement uses TRBV5-1 and TRBJ1-5, with a weak D call TRBD1 (6 bases). Trimming removed 1 base from V and 5 bases from J, with 13 bases in between. The CDR3 loop spans 15 amino acids. Germline V gene sequence: CDR1 SGHRS, CDR2 YFSETQ.

This clonotype was counted between two and nine times. J is TRBJ1-1 and V is TRBV4-1; maybe TRBD1 (5 bases). CDR1 and CDR2 (germline): MGHRA, YSYEKL. V was pared by 0 bases and J by 7 bases, with 12 bases between. The CDR3 has 14 residues. CDR3 loop: CASSQDQGSDEAFF. The CDR3 DNA is TGCGCCAGCAGCCAAGACCAGGGTTCCGATGAAGCTTTCTTT.

This clonotype was seen at least ten times. The rearrangement links TRBV5-1 to TRBJ2-5; no clear D gene. Trimming took off 0 bases at V and 1 base at J, with 4 bases between the two ends. The CDR3 loop spans 13 amino acids. Germline values: CDR1 SGHRS, CDR2 YFSETQ. CDR3 bases: TGCGCCAGCAGCTTGGAATCCCAAGAGACCCAGTACTTC. It encodes CASSLESQETQYF.

The J gene is TRBJ2-2, the V gene TRBV20-1; D unclear. Trimming took off 2 bases at V and 1 base at J, with 14 bases between the two ends. CDR3 length: 16 residues. The V gene's germline CDR1 is DFQATT and CDR2 SNEGSKA (reference sequence). CDR3 in amino acids: CSARRTPEWNTGELFF. The CDR3 coding sequence is TGCAGTGCTAGACGTACCCCTGAATGGAACACCGGGGAGCTGTTTTTT.